This T cell receptor beta chain was recorded in a study of OX40 agonist ivuxolimab in advanced cancers. As for the study in general: All patients had ivuxolimab intravenously every 2 weeks at 0.01 to 10 mg/kg.

The protocol was immunoSEQ multiplex PCR, while the TCRdb copy is restricted to in-frame clones and leaves out a portion. The sample holds tens of thousands of clones; 92% are singletons and the top ten take 0.4% to 0.5%. This clone showed up just once. Its target is not known. Study-level points and caveats: By week 6 at 0.1 to 3.0 mg/kg, blood CD4+ and CD8+ T cells had expanded clonally. Expanded peripheral T cells had an undetermined antigen specificity.

The clonotype was recovered from an adult with an advanced solid tumor such as melanoma, head and neck, liver or kidney cancer. Sequenced material: CD4+ or CD8+ T cells sorted from blood, taken in a trial of the OX40 agonist ivuxolimab.

The CDR3 DNA is TGTGCCAGCTCACCGGGACAGGGGACCCAAGAGACCCAGTACTTC. Its protein is CASSPGQGTQETQYF. The J gene is TRBJ2-5, the V gene TRBV18, with 10 bases fitting TRBD1. The germline V gene encodes CDR1 KGHSH and CDR2 LQKENI. Trimming removed 3 bases from V and 1 base from J; junction bases left unmatched: 2. CDR3 length: 15 amino acids.